This T cell receptor beta chain was captured by sequencing in a study of blood T cells in healthy people across ages. It was with a sample-barcoded 5' primer and a J-beta primer mix that a second PCR of about 6 to 12 cycles was run. TCRdb itself ran the 5' RACE reads through MiXCR, one entry per CDR3 protein. The table includes roughly 830,000 distinct CDR3 sequences, under 80% detected once. The CDR3 sequence is 13 residues long. The chain employs TRBV12-3 or TRBV12-4 and TRBJ2-5, with D tentatively TRBD1 or TRBD2 (5 bases each). The J call may be in error: the DNA end matches TRBJ2-7 better. The source of this sequence is a man aged 25-40 years in good health. The sequencing input was blood. The CDR3 sequence is CASSLSGGGEQYF. CDR3 coding DNA: TGTGCCAGCAGTTTATCCGGTGGGGGCGAGCAGTACTTC.